A single sample gave rise to the 2 T cell receptor beta chains below, sequenced in a study of cytomegalovirus exposure and HLA in healthy donors. The PCR used 60 Vbeta and 13 Jbeta primers. Using immunoSEQ multiplex PCR, the repertoire was profiled, and TCRdb retains in-frame clones only, with some absent. This table has 110,000 to 150,000 clones, roughly 76% appearing once. Sequenced material: PBMCs. Receptor source: a female donor in good health and CMV-seronegative.

The chain carries TRBV5-4 and TRBJ1-1, with 10 bases matching TRBD1. V lost 5 bases, J lost 1 base, and 8 bases stayed unmatched. CDR1 and CDR2 (germline): SGHNT, YYREEE (reference sequence). There are 16 residues in the CDR3. The CDR3 region is CASRPDRDRGNTEAFF. The CDR3 nucleotides read TGTGCCAGCAGACCAGACCGGGACAGGGGGAACACTGAAGCTTTCTTT.

The CDR3 DNA sequence: TGTGCCAGCAGCTTAGCCCGCCAGGGGAAGAGTGAGCAGTTCTTC. Amino acids: CASSLARQGKSEQFF. The rearrangement links TRBV7-9 to TRBJ2-1, with TRBD1 as a possible D gene (6 bases). V was cut by 0 bases and J by 9 bases, with 15 bases left in between. CDR1 is SEHNR, CDR2 FQNEAQ, per germline (reference sequence). This CDR3 contains 15 residues.